This TCR beta chain appears in the sequencing data of a study of blood T cell repertoires in COVID-19. Study information: The United States, Italy and Spain provided the acute and convalescent COVID-19 samples. The cDNA or gDNA used as material had been derived from T cells, B-cell-depleted T cells, or PBMCs.

As handled by the study authors: By means of reference gene primer amplification, nucleated cell counts were estimated. The assay was immunoSEQ multiplex PCR, and TCRdb's table has in-frame clones only and misses some. That table supplies the V and J calls and clone size; D and trimming were determined from the DNA. This sample has more than 110,000 clones, with roughly 86% found just once. CDR1 is LNHDA, CDR2 SQIVND, per germline (reference sequence). The CDR3 runs 16 residues. Losses at the gene ends were 5 bases for V and 5 bases for J; bases not matched to a gene: 6. Sequences were obtained from peripheral blood. This rearrangement joins TRBV19 to TRBJ2-3; 14 bases fit TRBD2. This clonotype originated in a man in his fifties with active or convalescent COVID-19. DNA of the CDR3: TGTGCCAGTAGTCCGAGGACTAGCGGGAGGCGAGATACGCAGTATTTT. Its protein is CASSPRTSGRRDTQYF. Full variable domain (rest looked up from reference TRBV19 and TRBJ2-3): DGGITQSPKYLFRKEGQNVTLSCEQNLNHDAMYWYRQDPGQGLRLIYYSQIVNDFQKGDIAEGYSVSREKKESFPLTVTSAQKNPTAFYLCASSPRTSGRRDTQYFGPGTRLTVL.